Below are 29 T cell receptor beta chains sequenced from a single sample in a study of long-term antiretroviral therapy in people with HIV. The authors ran the immunoSEQ assay, v3.0, at survey level. TCRdb's table, derived via immunoSEQ multiplex PCR, lists solely in-frame clones and lacks some. Of 11,000 to 15,000 clones detected, roughly 80% appear once; the ten largest clones hold under 15%. Source: unsorted PBMCs, taken 3.2 years before starting antiretroviral therapy. These receptors were obtained from a man aged 35-49 years with HIV.

J is TRBJ2-1 and V is TRBV6-1; TRBD1 agrees at 10 bases. Trimming cost V 5 bases and J 4 bases; bases outside gene matches: 2. The CDR3 spans 14 residues. CDR1 and CDR2 (germline): MNHNS, SASEGT. CDR3 residues: CASSRQGAYNEQFF. CDR3 in DNA: TGTGCCAGCAGTAGACAGGGGGCTTACAATGAGCAGTTCTTC.

CDR3 nucleotide sequence: TGCAGCGTTGAAGAGAACTATGGCTACACCTTC. The encoded protein is CSVEENYGYTF. J is TRBJ1-2 and V is TRBV29-1; D remains unclear. CDR3 length equals 11 residues. With 0 bases removed from V and 2 bases from J, the gap between germline ends came to 1 base. CDR1 is SQVTM, CDR2 ANQGSEA, per germline.

The J gene is TRBJ2-5, the V gene TRBV7-2; D uncertain. CDR3 length equals 15 residues. From germline, CDR1 is SGHTA and CDR2 FQGNSA. Trimming shortened V by 5 bases and J by 2 bases, and 15 bases separated the two germline ends. Here the CDR3 DNA reads TGTGCCAGCAGCCAAGGAACTTCACCTCAAGAGACCCAGTACTTC. Its protein is CASSQGTSPQETQYF.

This chain connects TRBV15 to TRBJ1-1; D remains ambiguous. The CDR3 consists of 15 residues. Germline assignment: CDR1 LNHNV and CDR2 YYDKDF (reference sequence). Trimming took off 2 bases at V and 3 bases at J, with 13 bases between the two ends. DNA for the CDR3: TGTGCCACCAGCAGACCTTTGGCGGGAGACACTGAAGCTTTCTTT. Translation: CATSRPLAGDTEAFF. Drawing the rest from reference TRBV15 and TRBJ1-1, the complete variable domain is DAMVIQNPRYQVTQFGKPVTLSCSQTLNHNVMYWYQQKSSQAPKLLFHYYDKDFNNEADTPDNFQSRRPNTSFCFLDIRSPGLGDTAMYLCATSRPLAGDTEAFFGQGTRLTVV.

In its sample, this clone was seen once. The chain carries TRBV4-1 and TRBJ1-2, with D perhaps matching TRBD1 (5 bases). Trimming shortened V by 5 bases and J by 3 bases, and 10 bases separated the two germline ends. Germline CDR1 is MGHRA and CDR2 is YSYEKL. The CDR3 runs 13 residues. The CDR3 DNA reads TGCGCCAGCAGCGGGGGACTGGACTATGGCTACACCTTC. This gives the protein CASSGGLDYGYTF.

This chain joins TRBV19 and TRBJ1-5; D perhaps matches TRBD1 (5 bases). Germline CDR1 is LNHDA and CDR2 is SQIVND (reference sequence). The CDR3 runs to 16 residues. Deletions cut 1 base from V and 0 bases from J, with 10 bases between. CDR3 protein: CASSIGGRVSNQPQHF. The CDR3 region has the DNA TGTGCCAGTAGTATAGGGGGCAGGGTTAGCAATCAGCCCCAGCATTTT.

This clone was recorded only once. The chain employs TRBV2 and TRBJ2-7; perhaps D is TRBD1 or TRBD2 (5 bases each). Per the germline V gene, CDR1 is SNHLY and CDR2 is FYNNEI. The CDR3 sequence is 16 residues long. The ends were cut back, 3 bases at V and 5 bases at J, with 20 bases in the middle. CDR3 sequence reads: CASSEVSEGIGNEQYF. CDR3 in DNA: TGTGCCAGCAGTGAGGTGAGCGAGGGGATCGGGAACGAGCAGTACTTC.

The rearrangement links TRBV6-1 to TRBJ1-5; 7 bases match TRBD1. The CDR3 extends over 15 amino acids. V shed 0 bases, J shed 6 bases, and the junction held 5 bases outside the gene matches. Germline V gene sequence: CDR1 MNHNS, CDR2 SASEGT. In DNA form, the CDR3 reads TGTGCCAGCAGTGAAGCCCAGGGGGGCGGTCAGCCCCAGCATTTT. Amino acid sequence: CASSEAQGGGQPQHF.

By sample share, this clone is medium-sized. One end of the junction does not line up with germline, which may come from a read error. This rearrangement joins TRBV2 to TRBJ2-1; unclear D gene. Germline lookup yields CDR1 SNHLY and CDR2 FYNNEI. The CDR3 runs to 11 residues. The DNA of the CDR3 is TGTGCCAGCAATGAACGGAATGAGCAGTTCTTC. This sequence encodes CASNERNEQFF.

This chain connects TRBV30 to TRBJ1-5, with unresolved D. The CDR3 loop spans 13 amino acids. V lost 2 bases and J lost 1, with 6 bases in between. Germline V gene lookup returns CDR1 GTSNPN and CDR2 SVGIG (reference sequence). Here the CDR3 reads CAWSSGSNQPQHF. The CDR3 DNA follows: TGTGCCTGGAGTTCGGGAAGCAATCAGCCCCAGCATTTT.

The chain recombines TRBV6-1 with TRBJ1-2; perhaps TRBD1 as D (5 bases). V lost 3 bases and J lost 8, with 13 bases in between. The CDR3 runs 13 residues. Germline V gives CDR1 MNHNS, CDR2 SASEGT. In DNA form, the CDR3 reads TGTGCCAGCAGTGATTTGTGGGGGAACGGCTACACCTTC. Protein sequence: CASSDLWGNGYTF.

CDR3 DNA sequence: TGCAGCGTCGAGGGGACAGGGCGGGATGAGCAGTTCTTC. Translating it yields CSVEGTGRDEQFF. V usage is TRBV29-1 and J usage is TRBJ2-1; 9 positions agree with TRBD1. This CDR3 spans 13 amino acids. The V gene end was trimmed by 6 bases and the J gene end by 8 bases; junction bases not matched to a gene: 8. From germline, CDR1 is SQVTM and CDR2 ANQGSEA.

V is TRBV6-6 and J is TRBJ2-1; a weak D match, TRBD2 (6 bases). The CDR3 length is 13 residues. V lost 8 bases, J lost 4 bases, and 12 bases lay in between. Germline-derived CDR1 and CDR2 are MNHNY and SVGAGI (reference sequence). For the CDR3, the DNA is TGTGCCAGCGCCGGGACTGCATACAATGAGCAGTTCTTC. It is translated as CASAGTAYNEQFF.

This chain uses TRBV5-5 with TRBJ2-1, with TRBD2 matching 10 bases. Germline V gene sequence: CDR1 SGHKS, CDR2 YYEKEE (reference sequence). After removal of 2 bases from V and 10 bases from J, the junction contained 12 bases not matched to a gene. This CDR3 has 16 residues. The chain's CDR3 is CASSFWASGGTREQFF. CDR3 DNA sequence: TGTGCCAGCAGCTTCTGGGCTAGCGGGGGCACAAGGGAGCAGTTCTTC.

The chain has TRBV23-1 and TRBJ2-7; the D is unclear. TRBV23-1 is recorded as an ORF, its role being uncertain. This CDR3 region has 17 residues. With 1 base removed from V and 4 bases from J, the gap between germline ends came to 20 bases. For the CDR3, the DNA is TGCGCCAGCAGTCAATTCCGGCGGTGGCTGCCTAGGTACGAGCAGTACTTC. It specifies CASSQFRRWLPRYEQYF.

The CDR3 DNA reads as TGTGCCAGCAGGTCGACAGGGGACTACGAGCAGTACTTC. The encoded protein is CASRSTGDYEQYF. The chain recombines TRBV7-9 with TRBJ2-7; 8 nucleotides match TRBD1. The J segment lost 3 bases and the V segment lost 6 bases, leaving 4 bases of the junction unmatched. The CDR3 spans 13 residues. The germline CDR1 and CDR2 sequences are SEHNR and FQNEAQ (reference sequence).

V gene TRBV7-9 combines with J gene TRBJ1-1; D is ambiguous. The CDR3 contains 12 residues. Trimming pared 2 bases from V and 2 bases from J, leaving 3 bases between. Germline V gene sequence: CDR1 SEHNR, CDR2 FQNEAQ (reference sequence). CDR3 amino acids: CASSLFNTEAFF. CDR3 bases: TGTGCCAGCAGCTTATTCAACACTGAAGCTTTCTTT.

In this sample, this clone turned up a few times. The rearrangement links TRBV6-1 to TRBJ1-2; D not certain. CDR1 is MNHNS, CDR2 SASEGT, per germline. V lost 7 bases and J 2 bases, leaving 8 bases between the germline ends. The CDR3 spans 12 residues. CDR3 nucleotides: TGTGCCAGCACTATAGCCAACTATGGCTACACCTTC. Protein sequence: CASTIANYGYTF.

Written as DNA, the CDR3 is TGCGCCAGCAGCTTGGGACTCTCTAGCTCCTACAATGAGCAGTTCTTC. It translates to CASSLGLSSSYNEQFF. V gene TRBV5-1 combines with J gene TRBJ2-1; no reliable D call. The CDR3 has 16 amino acids. The V gene lost 0 bases and the J gene lost 0 bases, with 10 bases spanning the gap. CDR1 is SGHRS and CDR2 is YFSETQ in the germline V gene.

The chain is built from TRBV19 and TRBJ2-3, with D tentatively TRBD2 (5 bases). The germline gives CDR1 LNHDA, CDR2 SQIVND (reference sequence). V was shortened by 2 bases and J by 3 bases, with 9 bases between the two germline ends. The CDR3 has 14 amino acids. CDR3: CASSISGETDTQYF. CDR3 sequence (DNA): TGTGCCAGTAGTATAAGCGGCGAGACAGATACGCAGTATTTT.

This clone was detected once. The chain joins TRBV5-1 to TRBJ1-4; 11 bases fit TRBD1. Losses at the gene ends were 3 bases for V and 8 bases for J; bases not matched to a gene: 3. The CDR3 totals 14 residues. Germline CDR1 and CDR2: SGHRS and YFSETQ. Here the CDR3 reads CASSSGTGGEKLFF. The CDR3 bases are TGCGCCAGCAGCTCCGGGACAGGGGGGGAAAAACTGTTTTTT. Based on the CDR3 plus reference TRBV5-1 and TRBJ1-4, the full variable domain is KAGVTQTPRYLIKTRGQQVTLSCSPISGHRSVSWYQQTPGQGLQFLFEYFSETQRNKGNFPGRFSGRQFSNSRSEMNVSTLELGDSALYLCASSSGTGGEKLFFGSGTQLSVL.

The chain links TRBV19 to TRBJ2-7; no clear D gene. Trimming cost V 3 bases and J 1 base, with 13 bases left between them. Germline CDR1 reads LNHDA; CDR2 reads SQIVND (reference sequence). The CDR3 runs to 15 residues. DNA of the CDR3: TGTGCCAGTAGTATCGGCAATGACCCTTCCTACGAGCAGTACTTC. Translated: CASSIGNDPSYEQYF. Full variable domain (rest looked up from reference TRBV19 and TRBJ2-7): DGGITQSPKYLFRKEGQNVTLSCEQNLNHDAMYWYRQDPGQGLRLIYYSQIVNDFQKGDIAEGYSVSREKKESFPLTVTSAQKNPTAFYLCASSIGNDPSYEQYFGPGTRLTVT.

The rearrangement links TRBV10-3 to TRBJ2-3; 8 bases align to TRBD1. The CDR3 loop spans 17 amino acids. V lost 4 bases and J lost 4; bases outside the gene matches: 13. CDR1 is ENHRY and CDR2 is SYGVKD in the germline V gene. CDR3 amino acids: CAISVRQGSNIADTQYF. The CDR3 DNA is TGTGCCATCAGTGTAAGACAGGGGAGTAATATCGCAGATACGCAGTATTTT.

The chain links TRBV11-2 to TRBJ2-7; no definite D call. Trimming cost V 4 bases and J 0 bases, with 13 bases left between them. Germline CDR1 is SGHAT and CDR2 is FQNNGV. This CDR3 contains 15 residues. The CDR3 loop reads CASSSDFTFSYEQYF. CDR3 DNA: TGTGCCAGCAGCTCTGATTTTACCTTCTCCTACGAGCAGTACTTC. The full variable domain, its missing parts supplied by reference TRBV11-2 and TRBJ2-7, is EAGVAQSPRYKIIEKRQSVAFWCNPISGHATLYWYQQILGQGPKLLIQFQNNGVVDDSQLPKDRFSAERLKGVDSTLKIQPAKLEDSAVYLCASSSDFTFSYEQYFGPGTRLTVT.

The gene calls are TRBV5-1 and TRBJ1-3, with 7 bases fitting TRBD1. V gave up 4 bases and J gave up 3 bases; unmatched junction bases: 10. Germline V gene lookup returns CDR1 SGHRS and CDR2 YFSETQ. This CDR3 has 16 residues. CDR3 DNA: TGCGCCAGCAGCCTATGGGACGGACAGGATGGAAACACCATATATTTT. Translated, it gives CASSLWDGQDGNTIYF.

This clone was detected a few times. The V call is TRBV11-2, the J call TRBJ2-2; D is tentatively TRBD1 or TRBD2 (5 bases each). Trimming shortened V by 1 base and J by 3 bases, and 9 bases separated the two germline ends. Germline assignment: CDR1 SGHAT and CDR2 FQNNGV. The length of the CDR3 is 15 residues. The CDR3 spells CASSLGGFDTGELFF. In nucleotides, the CDR3 is TGTGCCAGCAGCTTAGGGGGGTTCGACACCGGGGAGCTGTTTTTT.

V gene TRBV4-2 combines with J gene TRBJ2-6, with unresolved D. The ends were cut back, 0 bases at V and 1 base at J, with 7 bases in the middle. From germline, CDR1 is LGHNA and CDR2 YNFKEQ. The CDR3 is 16 amino acids. The CDR3 bases are TGTGCCAGCAGCCAAGATTTCAGTTCTGGGGCCAACGTCCTGACTTTC. Its translation is CASSQDFSSGANVLTF.

The V call is TRBV11-2, the J call TRBJ2-2; tentative D call: TRBD2 (6 bases). The CDR3 covers 16 residues. V was shortened by 5 bases and J by 2 bases, with 15 bases between the two germline ends. The V gene's germline CDR1 is SGHAT and CDR2 FQNNGV. CDR3 residues: CASSPRRGGNTGELFF. The CDR3 DNA follows: TGTGCCAGCAGCCCCCGGAGGGGCGGCAACACCGGGGAGCTGTTTTTT.

This clone has only one observation. V and J are TRBV7-2 and TRBJ1-2, with 10 bases aligning to TRBD1. CDR1 is SGHTA and CDR2 is FQGNSA in the germline V gene. The CDR3 has 15 amino acids. Trimming removed 5 bases from V and 4 bases from J; junction bases left unmatched: 7. The CDR3 spells CASSPRQGAFYGYTF. The CDR3 DNA follows: TGTGCCAGCAGCCCCAGACAGGGGGCCTTCTATGGCTACACCTTC.